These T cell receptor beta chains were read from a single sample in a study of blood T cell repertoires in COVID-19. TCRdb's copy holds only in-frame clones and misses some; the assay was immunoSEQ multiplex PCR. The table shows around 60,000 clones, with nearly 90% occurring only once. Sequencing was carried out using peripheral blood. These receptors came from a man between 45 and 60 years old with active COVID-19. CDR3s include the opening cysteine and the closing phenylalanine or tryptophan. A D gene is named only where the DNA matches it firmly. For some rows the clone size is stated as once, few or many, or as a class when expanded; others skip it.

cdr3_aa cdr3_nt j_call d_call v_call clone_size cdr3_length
CASSYSAGWDEQYF TGTGCCAGCAGTTACTCTGCGGGTTGGGACGAGCAGTACTTC TRBJ2-7 NA TRBV6-5 NA 14
CSAGQERQYF TGCAGTGCTGGGCAGGAAAGGCAGTACTTC TRBJ2-7 NA TRBV20-1 NA 10
CASSPEAVYEQYF TGCGCCAGCAGCCCGGAGGCGGTTTACGAGCAGTACTTC TRBJ2-7 NA TRBV5-1 NA 13
CASSLGQGRGTQYF TGCGCCAGCAGCTTGGGACAGGGGAGGGGGACCCAGTACTTC TRBJ2-5 NA TRBV5-1 once 14
CASSLAPTAGATDTQYF TGTGCCAGCAGCTTGGCCCCTACTGCAGGGGCAACAGATACGCAGTATTTT TRBJ2-3 NA TRBV5-4 NA 17
CASSMVDRVFGYTF TGTGCCAGTAGTATGGTGGACAGGGTGTTCGGCTACACCTTC TRBJ1-2 TRBD1 TRBV19 NA 14
CASSYSGYRANTEAFF TGTGCCAGCAGTTACTCGGGTTACAGGGCGAACACTGAAGCTTTCTTT TRBJ1-1 NA TRBV6-5 NA 16
CASSSWDSRFYGYTF TGTGCCAGCAGTTCCTGGGACAGCCGATTCTATGGCTACACCTTC TRBJ1-2 TRBD1 TRBV6-5 NA 15
CASSFGQATSYEQYF TGTGCCAGCAGCTTCGGACAGGCGACCTCCTACGAGCAGTACTTC TRBJ2-7 TRBD1 TRBV7-2 NA 15
CATSDDWTALNEKLFF TGTGCCACCAGTGATGACTGGACAGCGCTTAATGAAAAACTGTTTTTT TRBJ1-4 NA TRBV24-1 NA 16
CASTNECGGNALTGELFF TGTGCCAGCACCAATGAATGCGGGGGAAACGCTTTGACCGGGGAGCTGTTTTTT TRBJ2-2 NA TRBV21-1 NA 18
CASSLPGAEAFF TGCGCCAGCAGCCTCCCGGGAGCGGAAGCTTTCTTT TRBJ1-1 NA TRBV5-1 NA 12
CASSPTLGLADNEQFF TGTGCCAGCAGCCCAACCTTGGGACTAGCGGACAATGAGCAGTTCTTC TRBJ2-1 TRBD2 TRBV5-4 NA 16
CASSLVLAGGQETQYF TGCGCCAGCAGCTTGGTACTAGCGGGGGGTCAAGAGACCCAGTACTTC TRBJ2-5 TRBD2 TRBV5-1 NA 16
CASSLEAGAYYEQYF TGCGCCAGCAGCTTGGAAGCAGGGGCCTACTACGAGCAGTACTTC TRBJ2-7 NA TRBV5-1 NA 15
CASSSRENREKLFF TGTGCCAGCAGCTCCCGGGAAAACCGCGAAAAACTGTTTTTT TRBJ1-4 NA TRBV21-1 NA 14
CASSLGTTKETQYF TGTGCCAGCAGCCTCGGGACTACTAAAGAGACCCAGTACTTC TRBJ2-5 TRBD2 TRBV3-1/TRBV3-2 NA 14
CASSLAQIVYTGELFF TGTGCCAGCAGCTTAGCGCAGATCGTGTACACCGGGGAGCTGTTTTTT TRBJ2-2 NA TRBV7-2 NA 16
CASSTTGGGTNEQFF TGTGCCAGCAGTACCACTGGCGGGGGTACCAATGAGCAGTTCTTC TRBJ2-1 TRBD2 TRBV6-2/TRBV6-3 NA 15
CASSLGAQSHEQYF TGTGCCAGCAGTTTAGGGGCCCAGAGCCACGAGCAGTACTTC TRBJ2-7 NA TRBV27 NA 14
CASREYTGGDYGYTF TGCGCCAGCAGGGAGTACACAGGGGGCGACTATGGCTACACCTTC TRBJ1-2 TRBD1 TRBV5-1 once 15
CASSRYREGNTEAFF TGTGCCAGCAGCCGCTACAGGGAAGGGAACACTGAAGCTTTCTTT TRBJ1-1 NA TRBV3-1/TRBV3-2 NA 15
CASSMGQRNIQYF TGTGCCAGCAGTATGGGACAGAGAAACATTCAGTACTTC TRBJ2-4 TRBD1 TRBV6-2/TRBV6-3 NA 13
CASSTSSGGAETQYF TGTGCCAGCAGCACCTCTAGCGGGGGGGCGGAGACCCAGTACTTC TRBJ2-5 TRBD2 TRBV5-4 NA 15
CASSEPRSNQPQHF TGTGCCAGCAGTGAGCCACGGAGCAATCAGCCCCAGCATTTT TRBJ1-5 NA TRBV2 NA 14
CAISTGQDGSEQYF TGTGCCATCAGTACGGGACAGGATGGCTCCGAGCAGTACTTC TRBJ2-7 TRBD1 TRBV10-3 NA 14
CASSSWGGYNEQFF TGTGCCAGCAGCTCCTGGGGGGGATACAATGAGCAGTTCTTC TRBJ2-1 TRBD2 TRBV7-2 NA 14
CASRRVATNEKLFF TGTGCCAGTCGGAGGGTTGCAACTAATGAAAAACTGTTTTTT TRBJ1-4 NA TRBV19 NA 14
CASSLGALDTGELFF TGCGCCAGCAGCTTGGGGGCGCTGGACACCGGGGAGCTGTTTTTT TRBJ2-2 NA TRBV5-1 NA 15
CASSLESRGAGYNEQFF TGCGCCAGCAGCTTGGAATCGCGGGGGGCCGGATACAATGAGCAGTTCTTC TRBJ2-1 TRBD2 TRBV5-1 NA 17
CASIPTGVVDSPLHF TGTGCCAGCATCCCGACAGGGGTGGTGGATTCACCCCTCCACTTT TRBJ1-6 TRBD1 TRBV2 few 15
CASKTVNTEAFF TGTGCCAGCAAGACAGTGAACACTGAAGCTTTCTTT TRBJ1-1 NA TRBV6-5 NA 12
CASGLGREGGGYTF TGTGCTAGTGGTTTGGGCCGAGAGGGAGGAGGCTACACCTTC TRBJ1-2 NA TRBV12-5 NA 14
CASSQEESNEKLFF TGTGCCAGCAGCCAGGAGGAATCTAATGAAAAACTGTTTTTT TRBJ1-4 NA TRBV3-1/TRBV3-2 NA 14
CASSLRTGSIGSPLHF TGTGCCAGCAGCCTCCGGACAGGCTCAATAGGTTCACCCCTCCACTTT TRBJ1-6 TRBD1 TRBV7-9 few 16
CAIMKDRYNYGYTF TGTGCCATCATGAAGGACAGGTATAACTATGGCTACACCTTC TRBJ1-2 TRBD1 TRBV10-3 NA 14
CASSIYGEQFF TGTGCCAGTAGTATCTACGGTGAGCAGTTCTTC TRBJ2-1 NA TRBV19 NA 11
CASAHRDYQRSYEQYF TGTGCTAGTGCCCACCGGGACTACCAACGCTCCTACGAGCAGTACTTC TRBJ2-7 TRBD2 TRBV12-5 NA 16
CASSWNPNAGGEQFF TGTGCCAGCAGCTGGAATCCCAATGCCGGGGGTGAGCAGTTCTTC TRBJ2-1 NA TRBV5-5 NA 15
CASSLYVGYGYTF TGTGCCAGCAGCTTGTATGTCGGCTATGGCTACACCTTC TRBJ1-2 NA TRBV7-2 once 13
CASSPIYGYTF TGTGCCAGCTCACCCATCTATGGCTACACCTTC TRBJ1-2 NA TRBV18 NA 11
CASSLVSGLAGGSDTQYF TGTGCCAGCAGCTTAGTTTCAGGACTAGCGGGGGGGTCAGATACGCAGTATTTT TRBJ2-3 TRBD2 TRBV7-8 NA 18
CASSLARGVKTGDYEQYF TGTGCCAGCAGCTTAGCGAGGGGAGTCAAGACGGGGGACTACGAGCAGTACTTC TRBJ2-7 NA TRBV7-2 NA 18
CASSTRDRKGNTIYF TGTGCCAGCAGCACTCGGGACAGGAAAGGAAACACCATATATTTT TRBJ1-3 TRBD1 TRBV4-2 NA 15